This T cell receptor (beta chain) comes out of a study of T-cell memory formation after mild COVID-19. General study results and limits: CD4/CD8 balance held among clones contracting day 15 to 85, and later expanders leaned CD4+. Researchers found some responding clones in pre-infection memory, a sign that cross-reactive memory joined.

Germline values: CDR1 SGHNT, CDR2 YYREEE (reference sequence). The CDR3 consists of 13 residues. Trimming stripped 5 bases from V and 6 bases from J, with 12 bases between. On this clonotype itself: Antigen specificity is unknown.

TCRalpha and TCRbeta libraries used 5'RACE with constant-segment primers and UMIs. Each CDR3 protein is one row after TCRdb ran MiXCR on the 5' RACE reads. This sample carries 470,000 or so distinct CDR3 sequences, around 27% of them seen once, and the ten largest clones take around an eighth. This TCR derives from an adult woman who had mild COVID-19 (a few samples of this study predate the infection). Cell type and time point are not known. Source material: PBMCs or a T cell subset sorted from them (not recorded which). The chain carries TRBV5-4 and TRBJ2-1; D possibly corresponds to TRBD2 (6 bases). CDR3 sequence (DNA): TGTGCCAGCAGATGGGGACTCCGCAATGAGCAGTTCTTC. It codes for CASRWGLRNEQFF.